A selection of T cell receptor beta chains follows, all from one sample in a study of T cell changes during pregnancy in multiple sclerosis. Profiling relied on immunoSEQ multiplex PCR, and the TCRdb table lists in-frame clones only, not all of them. The table records about 23,000 clones, about 90% of them present only once. The sample consisted of CD8+ T cells from peripheral blood mononuclear cells, taken after pregnancy. The receptors here all came from a female donor with multiple sclerosis, enrolled in a pregnancy study. Each CDR3 is given with its conserved first and last residue. The D gene is left open where the match is weak. The size entry is marked missing in some rows and otherwise reads once, few, many or a size class.

.	TRBV27	TRBJ2-7	TRBD2	CASRTGTSYEQYF	TGTGCCAGCAGGACGGGGACTAGCTACGAGCAGTACTTC
.	TRBV15	TRBJ2-1	TRBD2	CATSRDSGRRNEQFF	TGTGCCACCAGCAGAGATAGCGGGAGGAGGAATGAGCAGTTCTTC
.	TRBV10-3	TRBJ2-1	.	CAISDGLSNNEQFF	TGTGCCATCAGTGACGGACTTTCAAACAATGAGCAGTTCTTC
.	TRBV4-1	TRBJ2-7	.	CASSQVRTHVYEQYF	TGCGCCAGCAGCCAAGTCCGGACACACGTATACGAGCAGTACTTC
few	TRBV11-2	TRBJ2-7	TRBD2	CASSLMASGYYEQYF	TGTGCCAGCAGCTTAATGGCTAGCGGGTACTACGAGCAGTACTTC
few	TRBV6-4	TRBJ2-6	TRBD1	CASSEQGTGANVLTF	TGTGCCAGCAGCGAACAGGGGACTGGGGCCAACGTCCTGACTTTC
.	TRBV10-3	TRBJ2-7	TRBD2	CAISESTSEVYEQYF	TGTGCCATCAGTGAGTCAACTAGCGAGGTATACGAGCAGTACTTC
.	TRBV5-4	TRBJ1-1	TRBD1	CASSPNPGTGGSAEAFF	TGTGCCAGCAGCCCGAACCCAGGGACAGGGGGCAGCGCTGAAGCTTTCTTT
once	TRBV6-1	TRBJ2-2	.	CASSEWGHSTGELFF	TGTGCCAGCAGTGAATGGGGGCATAGCACCGGGGAGCTGTTTTTT
.	TRBV13	TRBJ2-1	TRBD2	CASSPRGLASGYGSYNEQFF	TGTGCCAGCAGCCCCCGGGGTTTGGCTAGCGGCTACGGCTCCTACAATGAGCAGTTCTTC
.	TRBV7-7	TRBJ2-5	.	CASSPKRQVAIVQETQYF	TGTGCTAGCAGCCCCAAGCGACAGGTAGCCATAGTCCAAGAGACCCAGTACTTC
.	TRBV7-6	TRBJ2-2	.	CASSLDASPGELFF	TGTGCCAGCAGCTTAGATGCTAGCCCCGGGGAGCTGTTTTTT
few	TRBV6-5	TRBJ2-1	.	CASSYSGRGIYNEQFF	TGTGCCAGCAGTTACTCGGGGCGCGGAATTTACAATGAGCAGTTCTTC
.	TRBV7-9	TRBJ1-3	.	CASSVRRAPGYHF	TGTGCCAGCAGCGTAAGGCGGGCTCCCGGGTATCATTTT
.	TRBV5-1	TRBJ2-3	.	CASSLVQGSTDTQYF	TGCGCCAGCAGCTTGGTACAGGGTAGCACAGATACGCAGTATTTT
.	TRBV6-5	TRBJ2-7	.	CASSPGRALYEQYF	TGTGCCAGCAGCCCGGGAAGGGCTCTCTACGAGCAGTACTTC
.	TRBV29-1	TRBJ2-7	TRBD2	CSVVGLAGGLYEQYF	TGCAGCGTTGTCGGACTAGCGGGAGGACTATACGAGCAGTACTTC
.	TRBV4-2	TRBJ1-5	.	CASSQELRGNQPQHF	TGTGCCAGCAGCCAAGAACTGCGAGGCAATCAGCCCCAGCATTTT
.	TRBV5-1	TRBJ2-2	.	CASSLVAGEAGELFF	TGCGCCAGCAGCCTAGTCGCAGGGGAAGCCGGGGAGCTGTTTTTT
.	TRBV5-1	TRBJ2-1	TRBD2	CASSWGLAAGGYNEQFF	TGCGCCAGCAGCTGGGGACTAGCGGCGGGGGGATACAATGAGCAGTTCTTC
.	TRBV27	TRBJ2-4	.	CASSYGGWGVKENIQYF	TGTGCCAGCAGTTACGGCGGATGGGGGGTAAAAGAAAACATTCAGTACTTC
few	TRBV10-2	TRBJ2-7	TRBD1	CASSEDRGYEQYF	TGCGCCAGCAGTGAAGACAGGGGCTACGAGCAGTACTTC
.	TRBV16	TRBJ1-2	TRBD1	CASSLGQGAGYGYTF	TGTGCCAGCAGCCTCGGACAGGGGGCCGGCTATGGCTACACCTTC
.	TRBV4-2	TRBJ2-3	TRBD2	CASRPVAGGTDTQYF	TGTGCCAGCAGACCCGTAGCGGGAGGCACAGATACGCAGTATTTT
.	TRBV27	TRBJ2-1	TRBD1	CASSAGQGSYNEQFF	TGTGCCAGCAGTGCCGGACAGGGGTCCTACAATGAGCAGTTCTTC
.	TRBV19	TRBJ2-6	.	CASSIVEAGANVLTF	TGTGCCAGTAGTATAGTCGAGGCTGGGGCCAACGTCCTGACTTTC
.	TRBV28	TRBJ1-6	TRBD1	CASNHRDRVWNSPLHF	TGTGCCAGCAACCACCGGGACAGGGTATGGAATTCACCCCTCCACTTT
once	TRBV20-1	TRBJ2-7	.	CSAMEDKEQYF	TGCAGTGCTATGGAAGACAAGGAGCAGTACTTC
.	TRBV11-2	TRBJ2-1	TRBD2	CASSLASGNNEQFF	TGTGCCAGCAGCTTAGCTAGCGGAAACAATGAGCAGTTCTTC
.	TRBV5-1	TRBJ2-1	TRBD1	CASSLRNRDSHYNEQFF	TGCGCCAGCAGCCTCCGAAACCGGGACAGTCATTACAATGAGCAGTTCTTC
.	TRBV10-3	TRBJ2-5	TRBD2	CAISGTSGSVGETQYF	TGTGCCATCAGTGGGACTAGCGGGAGTGTCGGAGAGACCCAGTACTTC
.	TRBV19	TRBJ1-5	.	CASSISGGSNQPQHF	TGTGCCAGTAGTATATCCGGCGGGAGCAATCAGCCCCAGCATTTT
medium-sized	TRBV27	TRBJ2-7	.	CASPIIAYEQYF	TGTGCCAGCCCTATCATAGCCTACGAGCAGTACTTC
.	TRBV18	TRBJ2-7	TRBD1	CASSPNRGRLNSYEQYF	TGTGCCAGCTCACCAAACAGGGGCCGACTCAACTCCTACGAGCAGTACTTC
.	TRBV15	TRBJ1-4	.	CATSRGAKTNEKLFF	TGTGCCACCAGCAGAGGGGCAAAGACTAATGAAAAACTGTTTTTT
.	TRBV29-1	TRBJ2-1	.	CSQGGGTEQFF	TGCAGCCAAGGGGGGGGCACTGAGCAGTTCTTC
.	TRBV9	TRBJ2-7	.	CASSVGRDLYYEQYF	TGTGCCAGCAGCGTAGGCAGGGATCTGTATTACGAGCAGTACTTC
.	TRBV19	TRBJ2-1	TRBD1	CASTDPQGENEQFF	TGTGCCAGTACGGATCCCCAGGGGGAAAATGAGCAGTTCTTC
.	TRBV6-1	TRBJ2-7	TRBD2	CASSEATSGSYEQYF	TGTGCCAGCAGTGAAGCGACTAGCGGCTCCTACGAGCAGTACTTC
.	TRBV9	TRBJ2-7	.	CASSVAGAHEQYF	TGTGCCAGCAGCGTAGCAGGGGCCCACGAGCAGTACTTC
.	TRBV7-2	TRBJ2-1	.	CASSRTYSVDNEQFF	TGTGCCAGCAGCCGAACCTACTCGGTTGACAATGAGCAGTTCTTC
.	TRBV27	TRBJ1-5	.	CASSFGQPNQPQHF	TGTGCCAGCAGTTTTGGACAGCCCAATCAGCCCCAGCATTTT
.	TRBV5-5	TRBJ2-1	TRBD1	CASSLWGQGSYNEQFF	TGTGCCAGCAGCTTGTGGGGACAGGGGTCCTACAATGAGCAGTTCTTC
once	TRBV5-1	TRBJ1-1	TRBD1	CASSLSGGSTEAFF	TGCGCCAGCAGCTTGTCAGGGGGAAGCACTGAAGCTTTCTTT
.	TRBV7-9	TRBJ2-1	.	CASSLVPTEYNEQFF	TGTGCCAGCAGCTTAGTTCCGACAGAATACAATGAGCAGTTCTTC
.	TRBV5-1	TRBJ2-1	TRBD2	CASSLTSWASGNNEQFF	TGCGCCAGCAGCCTGACTTCCTGGGCTAGCGGGAACAATGAGCAGTTCTTC
.	TRBV5-1	TRBJ1-1	TRBD1	CASSPGQGVGNTEAFF	TGCGCCAGCAGCCCGGGACAGGGTGTAGGAAACACTGAAGCTTTCTTT
.	TRBV13	TRBJ2-3	TRBD1	CASSPGQAGTDTQYF	TGTGCCAGCAGCCCGGGACAGGCGGGCACAGATACGCAGTATTTT